This entry describes one T cell receptor beta chain. Noted treatment: oral pan-JAK inhibitor, 5-10 mg twice daily. The data are from a study of CD8+ T cells in alopecia areata. Germline V gene sequence: CDR1 SEHNR, CDR2 FQNEAQ (reference sequence). The ends lost 1 base at V and 7 bases at J; junction bases unmatched: 7. The CDR3 contains 15 residues. RNA was isolated and reverse transcribed to cDNA, the sequencing template. Profiling relied on immunoSEQ multiplex PCR, and the TCRdb table lists in-frame clones only, not all of them. The table includes over 80,000 clones, about 40% detected once. Sequenced here: CD8+ T cells sorted from blood, sampled at week 24, from a patient treated with tofacitinib. The V gene is TRBV7-9, the J gene TRBJ2-1; 7 nucleotides line up with TRBD2. The receptor's source is a human donor with alopecia areata. The CDR3 coding sequence is TGTGCCAGCAGCTTAGGGGGCGGGAGTAGTAATGAGCAGTTCTTC. Residues: CASSLGGGSSNEQFF.